This TCR beta chain was recorded in a study of vaccination and CD4 T cells after COVID-19. Turning to the study itself: Nasal swab PCR identified SARS-CoV-2 in the convalescent patients, of whom roughly 9 were mild and one severe. Convalescent participants consisted of six males and four females, two being Hispanic.

An Oncomine TCR Beta short-read assay was used to sequence the DNA from cultured CD4+ T cells. TCRdb re-called the PCR reads through MiXCR, storing one row per CDR3 protein. The sample lists roughly 24,000 distinct CDR3 sequences, 58% occurring once. Treatment noted: approximately nine-day PBMC culture with coronavirus spike peptide pools or control peptides (ViraFEST assay). A word on this clonotype: Antigen specificity is unknown.

Study results and caveats: Relatively small numbers of convalescent patients were studied, with no early post-infection timepoints included. Among those convalescent, a median about 85% of reactive clones emerged solely post-vaccination.

Material for sequencing was CD4+ T cells from blood, cultured in vitro. The clonotype comes from a human donor who had recovered from COVID-19.

CDR3 amino acids: CASSRLPNTGELFF. For the CDR3, the DNA is TGTGCCAGCAGCCGCCTACCGAACACCGGGGAGCTGTTTTTT. The J gene is TRBJ2-2, the V gene TRBV11-2; D remains ambiguous. Germline V gene lookup returns CDR1 SGHAT and CDR2 FQNNGV. The CDR3 extends over 14 amino acids. The V end was cut by 5 bases, the J end by 0 bases, with 7 bases between. The variable domain in full, with the rest retrieved from reference TRBV11-2 and TRBJ2-2, is EAGVAQSPRYKIIEKRQSVAFWCNPISGHATLYWYQQILGQGPKLLIQFQNNGVVDDSQLPKDRFSAERLKGVDSTLKIQPAKLEDSAVYLCASSRLPNTGELFFGEGSRLTVL.